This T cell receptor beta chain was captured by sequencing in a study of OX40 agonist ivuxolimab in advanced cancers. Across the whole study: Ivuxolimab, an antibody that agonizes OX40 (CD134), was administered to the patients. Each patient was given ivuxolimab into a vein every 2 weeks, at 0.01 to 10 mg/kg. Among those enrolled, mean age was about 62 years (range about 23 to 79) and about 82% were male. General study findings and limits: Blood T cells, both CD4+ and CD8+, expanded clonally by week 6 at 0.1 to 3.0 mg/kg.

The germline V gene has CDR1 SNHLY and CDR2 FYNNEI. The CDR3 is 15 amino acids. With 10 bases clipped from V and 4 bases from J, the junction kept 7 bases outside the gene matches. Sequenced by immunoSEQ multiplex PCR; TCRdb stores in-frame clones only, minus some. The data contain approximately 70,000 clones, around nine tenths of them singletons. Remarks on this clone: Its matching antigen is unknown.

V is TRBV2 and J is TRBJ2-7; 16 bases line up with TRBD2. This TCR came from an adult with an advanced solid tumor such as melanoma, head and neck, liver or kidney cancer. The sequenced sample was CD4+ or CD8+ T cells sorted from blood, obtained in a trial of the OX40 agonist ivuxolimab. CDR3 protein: CATEGTSGRAYEQYF. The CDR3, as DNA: TGTGCCACCGAGGGGACTAGCGGGAGGGCTTACGAGCAGTACTTC.